The 13 T cell receptor beta chains given below trace back to one sample, sequenced in a study of shared clonotypes between healthy human individuals. Clones were read by immunoSEQ multiplex PCR, and TCRdb kept only the in-frame ones, dropping some. Here the sample spans about 2 million clones, just under 95% being singletons. As defined, naive CD8 cells were CD45RO-negative and positively selected for CCR7, with terminally differentiated effector memory CD45RA+ cells excluded. Source material: naive CD8+ T cells sorted from blood. Every receptor here comes from a man aged 18 to 29 in good health.

As concerns this clone: The same CDR3 also results from other DNA sequences found in this sample. The chain has TRBV5-1 and TRBJ1-1; 7 bases align to TRBD1. CDR1 SGHRS and CDR2 YFSETQ come from the germline V gene. V lost 0 bases and J lost 5; bases outside the gene matches: 10. CDR3 size: 16 residues. The CDR3 protein is CASSLGQGGSRTEAFF. CDR3 nucleotide sequence: TGCGCCAGCAGCTTGGGACAGGGAGGGTCGAGGACTGAAGCTTTCTTT.

The rearrangement joins TRBV11-2 to TRBJ2-7; the D call may be TRBD1 or TRBD2 (6 bases each). Trimming pared 6 bases from V and 0 bases from J, leaving 15 bases between. Germline lookup yields CDR1 SGHAT and CDR2 FQNNGV. The CDR3 totals 15 residues. The CDR3 DNA reads TGTGCCAGCAGTCAACCCGGGGGCCGCTCCTACGAGCAGTACTTC. The encoded protein is CASSQPGGRSYEQYF.

Comment on this clone: The junction does not match germline at one end; this may be a read error. The rearrangement links TRBV2 to TRBJ2-7; D unresolved. Germline CDR1 is SNHLY and CDR2 is FYNNEI. The CDR3 contains 13 residues. CDR3 DNA: TGTGCCAACAGTGAAGGCTTCTCCTACGAGCAGTACTTC. Protein sequence: CANSEGFSYEQYF.

CDR3 in amino acids: CASSIADNVYYEQYF. The DNA for the CDR3 is TGTGCCAGTAGTATAGCCGACAACGTTTACTACGAGCAGTACTTC. This sequence joins TRBV19 and TRBJ2-7; D remains unclear. V lost 1 base and J 3 bases, leaving 13 bases between the germline ends. There are 15 residues in the CDR3. CDR1 is LNHDA, CDR2 SQIVND, per germline (reference sequence).

The chain links TRBV28 to TRBJ2-3; D gene unclear. The CDR3 runs to 15 residues. In germline, CDR1 is MDHEN, CDR2 SYDVKM. Trimming left V 3 bases short and J 0 bases short, with 10 bases between. CDR3 in DNA: TGTGCCAGCAGTTTCTTACGGGCTAGCACAGATACGCAGTATTTT. This sequence encodes CASSFLRASTDTQYF.

This clone was seen only a few times. The sample has other DNA sequences that encode this CDR3 too. The CDR3 loop reads CASSQGPGTEAFF. In DNA, the CDR3 is TGCGCCAGCAGCCAAGGACCAGGGACTGAAGCTTTCTTT. The genes are TRBV4-1 and TRBJ1-1; D possibly corresponds to TRBD1 (5 bases). Deletions cut 1 base from V and 5 bases from J, with 8 bases between. Germline loops: CDR1 MGHRA, CDR2 YSYEKL. The length of the CDR3 is 13 residues.

Note on this clone: The junction and the germline gene differ at one end; a read error may be behind it. The chain is built from TRBV13 and TRBJ1-1; no reliable D call. Germline CDR1 PRHDT, CDR2 FYEKMQ (reference sequence). CDR3 size: 13 residues. In DNA form, the CDR3 reads TGTGCCAGCAGGTTAGACATGAACACTGAAGCTTTCTTT. Protein sequence: CASRLDMNTEAFF.

Turning to this clone: The same CDR3 arises from other DNA sequences in this sample as well. The chain links TRBV29-1 to TRBJ1-2; TRBD1 agrees at 7 bases. V shed 1 base, J shed 8 bases, and the junction held 4 bases outside the gene matches. CDR1 and CDR2 (germline): SQVTM, ANQGSEA. The length of the CDR3 is 12 residues. The CDR3 nucleotides are TGCAGCGTTGAAGGACAGGGCCCCGGCTACACCTTC. Translated: CSVEGQGPGYTF.

CDR3 coding DNA: TGTGCCAGCAGCTTAGGGGAACTGCAGTACTTC. This sequence encodes CASSLGELQYF. The rearrangement joins TRBV7-9 to TRBJ2-7; D is unclear. Looked up from germline, CDR1 is SEHNR and CDR2 is FQNEAQ (reference sequence). Trimming removed 1 base at V and 9 bases at J, with 7 bases between. CDR3 length equals 11 residues.

A word on this clone: Other DNA sequences from this sample encode an identical CDR3 as well. The CDR3 coding sequence is TGTGCCAGCAGTTTATCAGTGGGGGGTTACGAGCAGTACTTC. Protein sequence: CASSLSVGGYEQYF. The rearrangement joins TRBV27 to TRBJ2-7; D possibly corresponds to TRBD2 (6 bases). The CDR3 runs to 14 residues. The germline V gene has CDR1 MNHEY and CDR2 SMNVEV (reference sequence). V was shortened by 0 bases and J by 4 bases, with 10 bases between the two germline ends.

The genes are TRBV6-6 and TRBJ2-7; 12 positions match TRBD2. Germline V lookup: CDR1 MNHNY, CDR2 SVGAGI (reference sequence). Trimming at V came to 2 bases and at J to 5 bases, leaving 7 bases not matched to a gene. The CDR3 has 16 amino acids. The CDR3 protein is CASSYPLAGGPDEQYF. The CDR3 DNA is TGTGCCAGCAGTTACCCCCTAGCGGGAGGGCCAGACGAGCAGTACTTC.

This chain connects TRBV15 to TRBJ2-7; 9 nucleotides match TRBD1. This CDR3 contains 13 residues. Trimming cost V 8 bases and J 4 bases; bases outside gene matches: 6. Looked up from germline, CDR1 is LNHNV and CDR2 is YYDKDF (reference sequence). The CDR3 loop is CATSGTGSYEQYF. CDR3 DNA: TGTGCCACCTCCGGGACAGGGTCTTACGAGCAGTACTTC.

As regards this clone: The sample carries other DNA sequences with the same CDR3. J is TRBJ2-7 and V is TRBV9, with TRBD1 matching over 8 bases. This CDR3 region has 15 residues. The J segment lost 2 bases and the V segment lost 2 bases, leaving 6 bases of the junction unmatched. CDR1 is SGDLS, CDR2 YYNGEE, per germline. The CDR3: CASSVGTGPAYEQYF. In nucleotides, the CDR3 is TGTGCCAGCAGCGTCGGGACAGGACCTGCCTACGAGCAGTACTTC.